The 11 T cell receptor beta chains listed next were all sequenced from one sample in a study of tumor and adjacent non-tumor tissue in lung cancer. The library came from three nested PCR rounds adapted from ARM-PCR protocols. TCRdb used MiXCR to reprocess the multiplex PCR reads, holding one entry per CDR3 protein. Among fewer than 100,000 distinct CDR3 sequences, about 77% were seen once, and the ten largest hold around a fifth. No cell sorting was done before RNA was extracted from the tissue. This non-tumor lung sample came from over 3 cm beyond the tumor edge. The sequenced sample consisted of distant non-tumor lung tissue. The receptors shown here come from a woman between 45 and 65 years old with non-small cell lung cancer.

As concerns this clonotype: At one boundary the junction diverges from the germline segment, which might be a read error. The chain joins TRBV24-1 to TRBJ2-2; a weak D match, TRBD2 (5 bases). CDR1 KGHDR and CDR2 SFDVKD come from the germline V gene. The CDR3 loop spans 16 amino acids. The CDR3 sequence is CATTGLPPANTGELFF. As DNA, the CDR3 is TGTGCCACCACTGGTTTGCCCCCTGCGAACACCGGGGAGCTATTTTTT.

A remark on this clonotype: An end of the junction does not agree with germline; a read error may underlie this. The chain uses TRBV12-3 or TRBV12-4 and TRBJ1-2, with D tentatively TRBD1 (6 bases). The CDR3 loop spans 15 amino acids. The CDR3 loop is CGSSPLGGQESGYTF. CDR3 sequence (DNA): TGTGGCAGCAGTCCCCTCGGGGGGCAGGAGTCTGGCTACACCTTC.

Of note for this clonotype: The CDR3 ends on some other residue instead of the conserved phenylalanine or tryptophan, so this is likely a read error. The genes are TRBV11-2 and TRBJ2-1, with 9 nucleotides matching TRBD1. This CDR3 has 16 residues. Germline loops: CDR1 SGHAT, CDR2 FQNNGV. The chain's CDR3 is CVSSLEAGQGTNEQFL. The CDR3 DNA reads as TGTGTCAGCAGCTTAGAGGCGGGACAGGGTACGAATGAGCAGTTCTTA.

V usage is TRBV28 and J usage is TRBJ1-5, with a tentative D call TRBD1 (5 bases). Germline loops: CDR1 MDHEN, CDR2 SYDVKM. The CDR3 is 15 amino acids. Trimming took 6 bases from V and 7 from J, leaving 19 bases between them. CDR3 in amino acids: CASSPDGDHTQPQHF. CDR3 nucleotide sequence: TGTGCCAGCAGCCCGGACGGGGACCATACACAGCCCCAGCATTTT. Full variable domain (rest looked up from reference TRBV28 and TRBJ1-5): DVKVTQSSRYLVKRTGEKVFLECVQDMDHENMFWYRQDPGLGLRLIYFSYDVKMKEKGDIPEGYSVSREKKERFSLILESASTNQTSMYLCASSPDGDHTQPQHFGDGTRLSIL.

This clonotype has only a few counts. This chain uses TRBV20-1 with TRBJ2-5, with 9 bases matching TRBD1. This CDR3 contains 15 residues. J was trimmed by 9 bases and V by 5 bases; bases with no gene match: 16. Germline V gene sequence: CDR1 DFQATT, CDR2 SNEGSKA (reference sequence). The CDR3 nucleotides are TGCAGTGCTGCGCTTGGGACAGGGAGTGTGAAGGCCCAGTACTTC. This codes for CSAALGTGSVKAQYF.

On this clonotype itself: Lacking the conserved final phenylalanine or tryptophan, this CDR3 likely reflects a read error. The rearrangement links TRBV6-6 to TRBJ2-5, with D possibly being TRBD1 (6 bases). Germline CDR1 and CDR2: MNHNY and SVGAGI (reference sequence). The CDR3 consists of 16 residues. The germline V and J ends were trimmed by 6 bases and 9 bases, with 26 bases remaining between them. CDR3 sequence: CASRLERQPRKGAQYL. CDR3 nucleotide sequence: TGTGCCAGCAGATTGGAGCGACAACCTAGAAAGGGGGCCCAGTACCTC.

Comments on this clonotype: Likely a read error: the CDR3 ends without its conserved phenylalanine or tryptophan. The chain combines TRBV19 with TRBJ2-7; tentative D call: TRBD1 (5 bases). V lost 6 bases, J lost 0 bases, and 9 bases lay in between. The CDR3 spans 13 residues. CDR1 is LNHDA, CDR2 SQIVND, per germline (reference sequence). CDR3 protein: CASSVTDSYEQYS. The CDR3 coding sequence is TGTGCCAGTAGCGTGACAGACTCCTACGAGCAGTACTCC.

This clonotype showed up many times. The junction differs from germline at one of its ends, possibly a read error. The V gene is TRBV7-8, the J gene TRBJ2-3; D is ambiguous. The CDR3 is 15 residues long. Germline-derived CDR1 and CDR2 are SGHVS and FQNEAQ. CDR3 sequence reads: CGSSFDTGPTDTQYF. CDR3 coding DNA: TGTGGCAGCAGCTTTGACACGGGCCCCACAGATACGCAGTATTTT.

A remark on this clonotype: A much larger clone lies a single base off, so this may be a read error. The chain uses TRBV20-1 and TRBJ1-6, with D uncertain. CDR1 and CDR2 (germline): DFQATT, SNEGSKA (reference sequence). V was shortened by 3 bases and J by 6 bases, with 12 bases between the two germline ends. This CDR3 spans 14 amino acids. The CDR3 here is CSASGVGLNSPLHF. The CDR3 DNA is TGCAGTGCTAGCGGGGTTGGCCTTAATTCACCCCTCCACTTT.

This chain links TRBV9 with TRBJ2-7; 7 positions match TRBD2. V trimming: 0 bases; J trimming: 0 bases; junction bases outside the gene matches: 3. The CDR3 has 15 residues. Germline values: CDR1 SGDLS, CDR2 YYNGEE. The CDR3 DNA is TGTGCCAGCAGCGTAGGCGCGGGAGCCTCCTACGAGCAGTACTTC. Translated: CASSVGAGASYEQYF.

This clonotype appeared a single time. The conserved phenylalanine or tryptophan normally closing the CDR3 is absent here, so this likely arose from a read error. CDR3 nucleotides: TGTACCAGCAGCTTAGTTGGGACGCTCGACGAGCAGTACCTC. This sequence encodes CTSSLVGTLDEQYL. The chain uses TRBV7-9 and TRBJ2-7; tentatively, D is TRBD1 or TRBD2 (5 bases each). The CDR3 length is 14 residues. Germline CDR1 and CDR2: SEHNR and FQNEAQ (reference sequence).